Included here is one TCR beta chain sequence, with context. These data come from a study of T cell changes during pregnancy in multiple sclerosis. Sequencing used immunoSEQ multiplex PCR; TCRdb keeps in-frame clones, though not all of them. The sample lists tens of thousands of clones, 92% occurring once. V was pared by 6 bases and J by 1 base, with 9 bases between. The CDR3 is 14 residues long. Per germline, CDR1 SNHLY and CDR2 FYNNEI. The chain couples TRBV2 to TRBJ2-2; D is possibly TRBD1 (6 bases). Material: peripheral blood, obtained in the first trimester of pregnancy. The TCR comes from a female donor in good health, enrolled as a control in a pregnancy study. CDR3 DNA sequence: TGTGCCAGCAGCGGGACATTGAACACCGGGGAGCTGTTTTTT. It codes for CASSGTLNTGELFF. The whole variable domain, remainder taken from reference TRBV2 and TRBJ2-2, is EPEVTQTPSHQVTQMGQEVILRCVPISNHLYFYWYRQILGQKVEFLVSFYNNEISEKSEIFDDQFSVERPDGSNFTLKIRSTKLEDSAMYFCASSGTLNTGELFFGEGSRLTVL.